The sequence of this TCR beta chain was determined in a study of control samples from healthy donors and cancer patients. Assay used: immunoSEQ multiplex PCR; TCRdb lists only in-frame clones, some missing. Of about 110,000 clones listed, about 89% are singletons. Germline CDR1 and CDR2: GTSNPN and SVGIG (reference sequence). The V end was cut by 1 base, the J end by 1 base, with 8 bases between. The CDR3 spans 14 residues. The sample was blood. V and J are TRBV30 and TRBJ1-5; D may be TRBD1 (6 bases). This TCR came from a woman between 45 and 65 years old in good health. CDR3 bases: TGTGCCTGGAGTGGGGGGCCGAGCAATCAGCCCCAGCATTTT. As protein: CAWSGGPSNQPQHF. Supplemented by reference TRBV30 and TRBJ1-5, the full variable domain reads SQTIHQWPATLVQPVGSPLSLECTVEGTSNPNLYWYRQAAGRGLQLLFYSVGIGQISSEVPQNLSASRPQDRQFILSSKKLLLSDSGFYLCAWSGGPSNQPQHFGDGTRLSIL.